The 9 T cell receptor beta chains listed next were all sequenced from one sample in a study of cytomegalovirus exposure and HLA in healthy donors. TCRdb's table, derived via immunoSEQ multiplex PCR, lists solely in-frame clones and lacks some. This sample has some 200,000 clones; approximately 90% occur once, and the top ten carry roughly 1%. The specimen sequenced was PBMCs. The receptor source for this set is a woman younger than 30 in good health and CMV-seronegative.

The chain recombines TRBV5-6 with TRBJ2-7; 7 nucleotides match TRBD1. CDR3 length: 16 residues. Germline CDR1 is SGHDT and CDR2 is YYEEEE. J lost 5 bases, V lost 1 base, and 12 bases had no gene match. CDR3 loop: CASSLIRDSPRNEQYF. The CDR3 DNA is TGTGCCAGCAGCTTGATAAGGGACAGCCCAAGGAACGAGCAGTACTTC.

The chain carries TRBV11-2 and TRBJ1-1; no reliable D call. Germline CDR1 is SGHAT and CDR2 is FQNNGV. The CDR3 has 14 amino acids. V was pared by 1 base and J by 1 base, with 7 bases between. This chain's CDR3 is CASSLVRWNTEAFF. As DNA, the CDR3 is TGTGCCAGCAGCTTAGTACGGTGGAACACTGAAGCTTTCTTT.

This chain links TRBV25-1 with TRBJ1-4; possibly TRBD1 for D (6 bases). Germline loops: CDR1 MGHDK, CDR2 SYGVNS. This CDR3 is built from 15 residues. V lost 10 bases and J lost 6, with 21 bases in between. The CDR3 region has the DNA TGTGCCACCTCAAACGGGGGGGCGCGTGATGAAAAACTGTTTTTT. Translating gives CATSNGGARDEKLFF.

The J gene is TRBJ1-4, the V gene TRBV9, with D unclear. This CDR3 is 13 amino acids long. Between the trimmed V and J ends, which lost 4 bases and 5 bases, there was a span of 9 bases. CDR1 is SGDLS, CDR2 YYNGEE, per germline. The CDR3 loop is CASSPPRNEKLFF. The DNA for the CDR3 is TGTGCCAGCAGCCCTCCTAGGAATGAAAAACTGTTTTTT.

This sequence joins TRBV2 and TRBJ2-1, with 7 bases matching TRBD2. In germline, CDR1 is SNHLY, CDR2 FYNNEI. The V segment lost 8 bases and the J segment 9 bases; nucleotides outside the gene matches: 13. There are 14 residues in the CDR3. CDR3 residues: CASFRLLASGEQFF. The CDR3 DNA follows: TGTGCCAGCTTCAGGCTACTAGCGAGCGGTGAGCAGTTCTTC.

The CDR3 nucleotides are TGTGCCACCGAGCTGGGGGTAGCGGGAGTTAACACCGGGGAGCTGTTTTTT. The encoded protein is CATELGVAGVNTGELFF. The gene calls are TRBV19 and TRBJ2-2; 9 bases align to TRBD2. The CDR3 totals 17 residues. The J segment lost 2 bases and the V segment lost 10 bases, leaving 14 bases of the junction unmatched. The germline gives CDR1 LNHDA, CDR2 SQIVND (reference sequence). Supplemented by reference TRBV19 and TRBJ2-2, the full variable domain reads DGGITQSPKYLFRKEGQNVTLSCEQNLNHDAMYWYRQDPGQGLRLIYYSQIVNDFQKGDIAEGYSVSREKKESFPLTVTSAQKNPTAFYLCATELGVAGVNTGELFFGEGSRLTVL.

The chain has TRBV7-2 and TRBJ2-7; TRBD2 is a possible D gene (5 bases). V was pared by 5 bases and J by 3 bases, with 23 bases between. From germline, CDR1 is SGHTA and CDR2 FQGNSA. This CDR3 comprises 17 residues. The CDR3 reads CASSPRSWLASRYEQYF. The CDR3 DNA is TGTGCCAGCAGCCCCCGATCTTGGCTAGCTTCGCGCTACGAGCAGTACTTC.

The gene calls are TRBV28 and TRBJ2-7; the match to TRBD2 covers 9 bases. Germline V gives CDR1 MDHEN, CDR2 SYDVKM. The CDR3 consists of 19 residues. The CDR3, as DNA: TGTGTTAAGCCAGCGGGCTTTATCCGGACTAGCGCTCTTTCCCACGAGCAGTACTTC. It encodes CVKPAGFIRTSALSHEQYF.

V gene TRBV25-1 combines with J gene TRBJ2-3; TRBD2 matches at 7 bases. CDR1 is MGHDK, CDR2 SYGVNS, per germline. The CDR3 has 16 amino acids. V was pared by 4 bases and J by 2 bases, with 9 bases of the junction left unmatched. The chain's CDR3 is CASSGEGWGFTDTQYF. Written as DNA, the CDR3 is TGTGCCAGCAGTGGGGAGGGGTGGGGGTTCACAGATACGCAGTATTTT.